The 4 T cell receptor beta chains below all came from one sample that was sequenced in a study of cytomegalovirus exposure and HLA in healthy donors. The PCR used 60 Vbeta and 13 Jbeta primers. The method was immunoSEQ multiplex PCR; TCRdb's version includes in-frame clones alone and lacks a portion of them. The sample consists of 170,000 or so clones, less than 80% of them appearing once. Specimen: PBMCs. The receptors originated from a middle-aged woman in good health and CMV-seronegative.

V usage is TRBV5-1 and J usage is TRBJ1-1; 7 bases line up with TRBD1. The trim removed 0 bases at V and 9 bases at J, leaving 8 bases unmatched. Germline CDR1 is SGHRS and CDR2 is YFSETQ. The CDR3 covers 14 residues. For the CDR3, the DNA is TGCGCCAGCAGCTTGGAAGGGGGCTCTGGCAAAGCTTTCTTT. Its protein product is CASSLEGGSGKAFF.

The sample holds one count of this clone. The chain joins TRBV7-8 to TRBJ1-5; unclear D gene. Deletions cut 5 bases from V and 5 bases from J, with 7 bases between. Germline V gene lookup returns CDR1 SGHVS and CDR2 FQNEAQ. The CDR3 is made up of 12 amino acids. The CDR3 reads CASSAGDQPQHF. In DNA, the CDR3 is TGTGCCAGCAGCGCCGGGGATCAGCCCCAGCATTTT.

This clone was detected once. The chain joins TRBV27 to TRBJ1-4; D is possibly TRBD1 (6 bases). Deletions cut 3 bases from V and 8 bases from J, with 19 bases between. The CDR3 spans 16 residues. In germline, CDR1 is MNHEY, CDR2 SMNVEV (reference sequence). DNA of the CDR3: TGTGCCAGCAGTTTTTCCCTAGGGGGGGCCGGAGAAAAACTGTTTTTT. It encodes CASSFSLGGAGEKLFF.

The rearrangement uses TRBV5-4 and TRBJ2-5, with unresolved D. The CDR3 contains 13 residues. V dropped 4 bases and J dropped 0 bases, with 7 bases sitting between them. Germline V lookup: CDR1 SGHNT, CDR2 YYREEE (reference sequence). The CDR3 DNA is TGTGCCAGCAGCCCGGGTTACCAAGAGACCCAGTACTTC. It translates to CASSPGYQETQYF.